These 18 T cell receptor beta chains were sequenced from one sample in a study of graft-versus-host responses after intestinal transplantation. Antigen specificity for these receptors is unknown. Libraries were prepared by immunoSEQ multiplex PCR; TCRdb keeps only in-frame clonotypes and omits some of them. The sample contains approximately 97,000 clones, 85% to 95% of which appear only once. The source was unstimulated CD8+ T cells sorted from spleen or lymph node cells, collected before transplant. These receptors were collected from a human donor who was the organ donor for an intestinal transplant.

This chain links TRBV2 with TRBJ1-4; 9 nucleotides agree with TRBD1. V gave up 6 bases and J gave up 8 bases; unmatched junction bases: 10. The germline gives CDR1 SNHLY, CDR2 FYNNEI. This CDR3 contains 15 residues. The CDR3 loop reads CASRAFRDRVEKLFF. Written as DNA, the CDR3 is TGTGCCAGCAGAGCCTTTAGGGACAGGGTCGAAAAACTGTTTTTT.

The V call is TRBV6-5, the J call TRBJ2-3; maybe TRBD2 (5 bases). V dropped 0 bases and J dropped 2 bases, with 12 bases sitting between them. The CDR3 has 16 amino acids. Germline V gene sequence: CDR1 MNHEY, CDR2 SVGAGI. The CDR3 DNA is TGTGCCAGCAGTTACTCCAGAGCGGCCCTCACAGATACGCAGTATTTT. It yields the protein CASSYSRAALTDTQYF.

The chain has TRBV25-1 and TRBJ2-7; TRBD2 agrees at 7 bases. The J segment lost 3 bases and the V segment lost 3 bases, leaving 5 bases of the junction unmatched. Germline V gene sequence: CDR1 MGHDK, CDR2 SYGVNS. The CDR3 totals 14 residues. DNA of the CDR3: TGTGCCAGCAGTGACCTAGCGGAAGGCTACGAGCAGTACTTC. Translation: CASSDLAEGYEQYF.

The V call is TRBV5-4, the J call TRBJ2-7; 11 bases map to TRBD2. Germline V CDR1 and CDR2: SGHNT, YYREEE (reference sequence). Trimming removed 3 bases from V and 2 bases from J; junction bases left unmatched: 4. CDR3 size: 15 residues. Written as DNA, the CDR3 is TGTGCCAGCAGCTCACCGGGACTAGCGGCCTACGAGCAGTACTTC. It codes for CASSSPGLAAYEQYF.

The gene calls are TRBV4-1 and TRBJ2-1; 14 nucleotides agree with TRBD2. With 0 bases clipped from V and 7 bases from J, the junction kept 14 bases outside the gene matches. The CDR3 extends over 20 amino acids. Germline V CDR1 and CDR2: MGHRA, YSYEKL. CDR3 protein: CASSQDPGLAGESSENEQFF. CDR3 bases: TGCGCCAGCAGCCAAGACCCGGGACTAGCGGGGGAGAGTTCTGAAAATGAGCAGTTCTTC.

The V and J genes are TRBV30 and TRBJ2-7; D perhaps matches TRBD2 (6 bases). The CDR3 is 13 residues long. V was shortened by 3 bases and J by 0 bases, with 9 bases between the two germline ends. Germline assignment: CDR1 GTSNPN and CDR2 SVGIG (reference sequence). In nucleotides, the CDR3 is TGTGCCTGGAGCGGAGGGAGCTCCTACGAGCAGTACTTC. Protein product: CAWSGGSSYEQYF.

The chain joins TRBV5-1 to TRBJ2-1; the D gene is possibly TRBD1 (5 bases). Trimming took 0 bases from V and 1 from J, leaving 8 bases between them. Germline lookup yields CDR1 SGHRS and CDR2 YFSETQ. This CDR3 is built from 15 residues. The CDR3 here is CASSLGGDSYNEQFF. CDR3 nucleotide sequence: TGCGCCAGCAGCTTGGGGGGCGATTCCTACAATGAGCAGTTCTTC.

The DNA of the CDR3 is TGTGCCAGCAGCGCGTGGGATAGGGGAACCTACGAGCAGTACTTC. This codes for CASSAWDRGTYEQYF. The rearrangement uses TRBV11-3 and TRBJ2-7, with D perhaps TRBD1 (5 bases). Deletions cut 5 bases from V and 2 bases from J, with 16 bases between. Germline V gene lookup returns CDR1 SGHNT and CDR2 YENEEA. The CDR3 contains 15 residues.

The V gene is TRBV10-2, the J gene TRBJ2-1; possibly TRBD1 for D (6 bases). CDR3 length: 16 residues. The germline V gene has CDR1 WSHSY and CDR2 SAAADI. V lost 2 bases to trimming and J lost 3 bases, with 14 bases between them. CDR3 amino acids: CASSESTGIRYNEQFF. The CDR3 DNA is TGCGCCAGCAGTGAGAGCACAGGGATCCGCTACAATGAGCAGTTCTTC.

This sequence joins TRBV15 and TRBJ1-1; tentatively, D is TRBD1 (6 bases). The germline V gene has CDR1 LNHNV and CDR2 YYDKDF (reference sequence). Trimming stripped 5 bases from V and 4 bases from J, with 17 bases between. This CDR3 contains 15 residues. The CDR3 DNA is TGTGCCACCAGCGAAAGCCGAGGGGGGGGCACTGAAGCTTTCTTT. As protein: CATSESRGGGTEAFF.

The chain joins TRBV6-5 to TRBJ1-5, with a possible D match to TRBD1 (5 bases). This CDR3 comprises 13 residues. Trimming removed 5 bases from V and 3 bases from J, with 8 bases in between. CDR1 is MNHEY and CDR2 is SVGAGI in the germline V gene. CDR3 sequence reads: CASSRTPNQPQHF. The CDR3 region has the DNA TGTGCCAGCAGTCGGACACCCAATCAGCCCCAGCATTTT.

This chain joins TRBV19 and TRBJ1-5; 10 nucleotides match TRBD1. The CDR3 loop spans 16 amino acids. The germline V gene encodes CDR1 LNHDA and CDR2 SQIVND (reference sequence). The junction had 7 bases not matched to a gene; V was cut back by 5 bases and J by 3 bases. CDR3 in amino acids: CASSPWGQGSNQPQHF. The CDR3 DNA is TGTGCCAGTAGTCCTTGGGGACAGGGGTCCAATCAGCCCCAGCATTTT.

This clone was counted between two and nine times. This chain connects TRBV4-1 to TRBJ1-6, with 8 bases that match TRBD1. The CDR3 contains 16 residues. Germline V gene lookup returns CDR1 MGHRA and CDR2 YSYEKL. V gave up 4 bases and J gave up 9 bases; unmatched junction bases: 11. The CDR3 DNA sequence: TGCGCCAGCAGCCTTCAGACAGGGGAGGGAGTTTCACCCCTCCACTTT. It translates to CASSLQTGEGVSPLHF.

The CDR3, as DNA: TGCGCCAGCAGCCCAAGCAGAACTAGCGGGGGACGCACAGATACGCAGTATTTT. Translated: CASSPSRTSGGRTDTQYF. The J gene is TRBJ2-3, the V gene TRBV4-1, with TRBD2 identical over 11 bases. CDR1 is MGHRA, CDR2 YSYEKL, per germline. The CDR3 runs to 18 residues. V was clipped by 4 bases and J by 1 base; unmatched bases: 10.

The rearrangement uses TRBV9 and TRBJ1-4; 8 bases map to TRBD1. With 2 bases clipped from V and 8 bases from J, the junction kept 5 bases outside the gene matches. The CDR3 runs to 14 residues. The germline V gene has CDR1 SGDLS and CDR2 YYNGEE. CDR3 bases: TGTGCCAGCAGCGTTCAGGGGGCGGGCGAAAAACTGTTTTTT. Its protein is CASSVQGAGEKLFF.

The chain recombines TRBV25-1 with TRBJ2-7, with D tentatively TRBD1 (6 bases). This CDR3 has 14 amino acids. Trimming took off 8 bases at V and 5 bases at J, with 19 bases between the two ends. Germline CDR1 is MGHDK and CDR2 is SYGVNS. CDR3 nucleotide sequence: TGTGCCAGCGCCCACCAGGGGTTGGGGGACGAGCAGTACTTC. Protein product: CASAHQGLGDEQYF.

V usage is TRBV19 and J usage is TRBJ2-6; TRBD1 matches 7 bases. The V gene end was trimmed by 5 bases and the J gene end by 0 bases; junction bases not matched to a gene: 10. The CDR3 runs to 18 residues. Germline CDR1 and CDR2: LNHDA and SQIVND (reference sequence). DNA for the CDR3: TGTGCCAGTAGTTACAGGGGAACCTCCTACTCTGGGGCCAACGTCCTGACTTTC. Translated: CASSYRGTSYSGANVLTF.

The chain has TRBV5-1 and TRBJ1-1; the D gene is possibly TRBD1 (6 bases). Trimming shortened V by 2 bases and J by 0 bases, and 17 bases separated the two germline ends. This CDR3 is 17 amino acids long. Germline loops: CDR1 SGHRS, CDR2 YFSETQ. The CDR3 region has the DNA TGCGCCAGCAGCTTACATTCAACGGACAGCCTGAACACTGAAGCTTTCTTT. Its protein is CASSLHSTDSLNTEAFF.